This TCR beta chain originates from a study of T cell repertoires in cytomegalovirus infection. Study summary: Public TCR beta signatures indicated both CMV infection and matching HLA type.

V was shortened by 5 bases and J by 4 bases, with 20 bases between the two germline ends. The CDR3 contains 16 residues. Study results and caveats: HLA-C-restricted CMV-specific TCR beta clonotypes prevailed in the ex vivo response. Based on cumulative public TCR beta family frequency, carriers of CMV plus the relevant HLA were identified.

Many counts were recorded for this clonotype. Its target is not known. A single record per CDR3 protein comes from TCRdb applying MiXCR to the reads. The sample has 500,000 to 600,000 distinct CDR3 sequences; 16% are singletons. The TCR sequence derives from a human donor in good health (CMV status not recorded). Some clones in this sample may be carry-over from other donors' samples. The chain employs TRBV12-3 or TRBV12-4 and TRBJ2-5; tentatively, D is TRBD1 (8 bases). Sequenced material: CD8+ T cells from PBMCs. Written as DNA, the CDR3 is TGTGCCAGCAGTCCGTTCGACAGGGGAGGGTTAGAGACCCAGTACTTC. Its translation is CASSPFDRGGLETQYF.